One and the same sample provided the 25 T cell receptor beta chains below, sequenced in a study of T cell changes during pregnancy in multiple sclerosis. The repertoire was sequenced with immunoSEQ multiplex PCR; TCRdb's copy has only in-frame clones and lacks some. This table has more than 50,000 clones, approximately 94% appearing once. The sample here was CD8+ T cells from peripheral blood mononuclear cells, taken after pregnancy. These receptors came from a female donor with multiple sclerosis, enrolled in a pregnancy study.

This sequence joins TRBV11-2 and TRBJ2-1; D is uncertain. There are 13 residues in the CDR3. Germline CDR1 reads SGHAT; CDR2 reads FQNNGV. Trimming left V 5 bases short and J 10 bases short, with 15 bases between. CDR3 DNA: TGTGCCAGCAGCCCGCCTTCTCAAGCCGAGCAGTTCTTC. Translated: CASSPPSQAEQFF. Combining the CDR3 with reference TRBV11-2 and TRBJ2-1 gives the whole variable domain EAGVAQSPRYKIIEKRQSVAFWCNPISGHATLYWYQQILGQGPKLLIQFQNNGVVDDSQLPKDRFSAERLKGVDSTLKIQPAKLEDSAVYLCASSPPSQAEQFFGPGTRLTVL.

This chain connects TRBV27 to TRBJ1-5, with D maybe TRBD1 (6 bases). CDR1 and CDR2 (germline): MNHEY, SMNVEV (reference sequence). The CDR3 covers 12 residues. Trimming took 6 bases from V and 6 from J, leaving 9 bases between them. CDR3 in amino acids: CASSLQGQPQHF. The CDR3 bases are TGTGCCAGCAGCCTACAGGGTCAGCCCCAGCATTTT.

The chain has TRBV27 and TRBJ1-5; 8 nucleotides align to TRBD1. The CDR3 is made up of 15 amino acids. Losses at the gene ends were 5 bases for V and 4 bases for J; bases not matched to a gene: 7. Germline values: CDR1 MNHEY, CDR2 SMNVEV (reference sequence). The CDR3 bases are TGTGCCAGCAGTCCGGGCCAGGGGGCAAATCAGCCCCAGCATTTT. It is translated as CASSPGQGANQPQHF.

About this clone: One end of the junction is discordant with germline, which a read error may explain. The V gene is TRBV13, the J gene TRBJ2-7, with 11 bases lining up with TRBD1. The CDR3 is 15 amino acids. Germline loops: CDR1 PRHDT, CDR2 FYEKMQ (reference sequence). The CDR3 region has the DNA TGTGCCAGCAGTTTAGGGGGGACAGGGGGCTACGAGCAGTACTTC. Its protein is CASSLGGTGGYEQYF.

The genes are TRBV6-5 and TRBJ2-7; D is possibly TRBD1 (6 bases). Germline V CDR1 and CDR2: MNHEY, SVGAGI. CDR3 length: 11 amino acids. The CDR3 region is CASIQGHEQYF. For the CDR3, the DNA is TGTGCTTCGATACAGGGCCACGAGCAGTACTTC.

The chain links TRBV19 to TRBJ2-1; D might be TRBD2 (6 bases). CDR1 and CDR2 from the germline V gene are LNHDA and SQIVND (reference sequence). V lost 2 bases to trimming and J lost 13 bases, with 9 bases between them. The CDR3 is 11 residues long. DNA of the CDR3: TGTGCCAGTAGTATATGGGGACTCCAGTTCTTC. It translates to CASSIWGLQFF.

The CDR3 DNA follows: TGTGCCAGTCATAACCTCGCGGGTCACAATGAGCAGTTCTTC. Translation: CASHNLAGHNEQFF. The chain couples TRBV28 to TRBJ2-1; a weak D match, TRBD2 (5 bases). The germline gives CDR1 MDHEN, CDR2 SYDVKM. The CDR3 is 14 residues long. Trimming removed 9 bases from V and 5 bases from J, with 17 bases in between.

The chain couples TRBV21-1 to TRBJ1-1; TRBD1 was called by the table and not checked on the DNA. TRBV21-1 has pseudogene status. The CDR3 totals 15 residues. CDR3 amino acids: CASSKQDLKGDEAFF. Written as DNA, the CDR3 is TGTGCCAGCAGCAAACAGGACTTAAAGGGGGATGAAGCTTTCTTT.

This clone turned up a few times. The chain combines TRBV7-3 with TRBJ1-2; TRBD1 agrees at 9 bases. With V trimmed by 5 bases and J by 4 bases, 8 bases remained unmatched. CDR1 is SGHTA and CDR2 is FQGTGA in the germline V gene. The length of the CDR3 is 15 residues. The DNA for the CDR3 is TGTGCCAGCAGCCCCCGGACAGGGGAGGCCTATGGCTACACCTTC. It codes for CASSPRTGEAYGYTF.

CDR3 region: CASSRPSLSAEQYF. CDR3 in DNA: TGTGCCAGCAGCCGGCCCTCCTTAAGCGCCGAGCAGTACTTC. The chain links TRBV6-5 to TRBJ2-7; D gene uncertain. V was trimmed by 6 bases and J by 6 bases, leaving 18 bases between them. The V gene's germline CDR1 is MNHEY and CDR2 SVGAGI. This CDR3 region has 14 residues.

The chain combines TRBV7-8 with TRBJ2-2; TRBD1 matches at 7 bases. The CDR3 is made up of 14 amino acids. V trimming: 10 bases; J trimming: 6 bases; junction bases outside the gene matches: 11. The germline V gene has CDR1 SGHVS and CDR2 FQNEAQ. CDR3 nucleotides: TGTGCCATCCCCGGACAGGAAGGGCCCGGGGAGCTGTTTTTT. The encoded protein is CAIPGQEGPGELFF.

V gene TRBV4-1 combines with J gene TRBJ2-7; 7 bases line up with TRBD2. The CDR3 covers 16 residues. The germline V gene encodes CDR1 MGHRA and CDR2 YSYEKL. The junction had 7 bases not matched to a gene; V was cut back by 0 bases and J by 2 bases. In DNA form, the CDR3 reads TGCGCCAGCAGCCAAGATCACGGGGGGAACCCCTACGAGCAGTACTTC. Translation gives CASSQDHGGNPYEQYF.

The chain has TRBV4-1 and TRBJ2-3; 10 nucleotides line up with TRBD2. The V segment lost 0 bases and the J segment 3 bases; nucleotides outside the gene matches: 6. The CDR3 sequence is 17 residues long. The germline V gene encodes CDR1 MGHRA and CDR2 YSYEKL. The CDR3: CASSQDRSGGGTDTQYF. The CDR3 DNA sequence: TGCGCCAGCAGCCAAGATCGAAGCGGGGGGGGGACAGATACGCAGTATTTT.

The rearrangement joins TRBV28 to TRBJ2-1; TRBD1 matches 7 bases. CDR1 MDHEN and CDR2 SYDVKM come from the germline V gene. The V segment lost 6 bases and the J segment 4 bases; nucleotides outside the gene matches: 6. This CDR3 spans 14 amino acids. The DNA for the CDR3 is TGTGCCAGCAGACCGGGACAGCTATACAATGAGCAGTTCTTC. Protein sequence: CASRPGQLYNEQFF. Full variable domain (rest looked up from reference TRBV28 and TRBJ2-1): DVKVTQSSRYLVKRTGEKVFLECVQDMDHENMFWYRQDPGLGLRLIYFSYDVKMKEKGDIPEGYSVSREKKERFSLILESASTNQTSMYLCASRPGQLYNEQFFGPGTRLTVL.

The CDR3 DNA follows: TGTGCCAGCAGTGACGACAGTACCTACAATGAGCAGTTCTTC. Protein: CASSDDSTYNEQFF. This chain links TRBV2 with TRBJ2-1; possible D gene TRBD1, 5 bases. Deletions cut 3 bases from V and 2 bases from J, with 8 bases between. The CDR3 length is 14 residues. Germline assignment: CDR1 SNHLY and CDR2 FYNNEI.

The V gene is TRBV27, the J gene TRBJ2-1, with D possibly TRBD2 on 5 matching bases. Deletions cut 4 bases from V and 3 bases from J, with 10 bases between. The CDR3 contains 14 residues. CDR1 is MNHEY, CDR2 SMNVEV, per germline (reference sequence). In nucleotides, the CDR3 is TGTGCCAGCAGTTCCCAGCGGCACTACAATGAGCAGTTCTTC. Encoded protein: CASSSQRHYNEQFF.

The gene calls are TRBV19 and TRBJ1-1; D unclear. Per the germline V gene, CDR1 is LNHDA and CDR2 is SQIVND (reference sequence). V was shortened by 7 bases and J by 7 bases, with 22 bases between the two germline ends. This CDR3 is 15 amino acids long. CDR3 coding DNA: TGTGCCAGTACCCCCTTCCGGGAGGGAAACGATGAAGCTTTCTTT. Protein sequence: CASTPFREGNDEAFF.

The CDR3 DNA reads as TGTGCCAGCAGCGTCCACGGGACAGTCTCTGAAAAACTGTTTTTT. Its protein product is CASSVHGTVSEKLFF. V is TRBV9 and J is TRBJ1-4; 7 positions agree with TRBD1. V lost 2 bases, J lost 7 bases, and 8 bases stayed unmatched. The CDR3 is 15 amino acids. Germline loops: CDR1 SGDLS, CDR2 YYNGEE.

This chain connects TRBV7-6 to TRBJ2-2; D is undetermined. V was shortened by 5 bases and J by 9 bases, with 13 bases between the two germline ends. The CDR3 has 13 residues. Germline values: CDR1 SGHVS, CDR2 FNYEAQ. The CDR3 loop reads CASSPSPFRELFF. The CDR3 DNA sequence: TGTGCCAGCAGCCCGTCCCCGTTTCGGGAGCTGTTTTTT.

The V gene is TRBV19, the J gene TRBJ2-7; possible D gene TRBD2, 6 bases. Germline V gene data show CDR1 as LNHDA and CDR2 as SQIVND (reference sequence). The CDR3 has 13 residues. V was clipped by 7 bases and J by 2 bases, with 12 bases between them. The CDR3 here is CASNEGLTYEQYF. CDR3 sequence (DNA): TGTGCCAGTAATGAGGGACTTACCTACGAGCAGTACTTC.

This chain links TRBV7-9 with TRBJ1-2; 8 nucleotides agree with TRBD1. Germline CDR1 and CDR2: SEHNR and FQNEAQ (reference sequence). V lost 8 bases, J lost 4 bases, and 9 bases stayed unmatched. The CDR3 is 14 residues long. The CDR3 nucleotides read TGTGCCAGCTTCGACTGGACAGGGCCCTATGGCTACACCTTC. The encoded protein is CASFDWTGPYGYTF.

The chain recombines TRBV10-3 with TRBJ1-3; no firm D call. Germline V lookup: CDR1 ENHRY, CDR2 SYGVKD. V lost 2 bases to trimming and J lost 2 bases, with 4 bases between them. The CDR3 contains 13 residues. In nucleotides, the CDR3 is TGTGCCATCAGTGAGCTCCCTGGAAACACCATATATTTT. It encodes CAISELPGNTIYF.

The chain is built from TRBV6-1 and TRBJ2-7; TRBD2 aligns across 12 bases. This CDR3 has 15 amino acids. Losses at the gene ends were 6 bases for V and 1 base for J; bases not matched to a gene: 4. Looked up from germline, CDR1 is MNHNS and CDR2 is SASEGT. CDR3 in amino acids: CASSPGLAGSYEQYF. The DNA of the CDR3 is TGTGCCAGCAGCCCGGGACTAGCGGGTTCCTACGAGCAGTACTTC.

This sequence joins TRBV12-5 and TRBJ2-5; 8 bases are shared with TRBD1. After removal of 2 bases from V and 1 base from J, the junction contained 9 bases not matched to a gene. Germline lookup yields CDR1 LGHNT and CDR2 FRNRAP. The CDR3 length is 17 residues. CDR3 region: CASGLTQGARAQETQYF. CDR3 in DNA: TGTGCTAGTGGTTTGACCCAGGGGGCGCGTGCCCAAGAGACCCAGTACTTC.

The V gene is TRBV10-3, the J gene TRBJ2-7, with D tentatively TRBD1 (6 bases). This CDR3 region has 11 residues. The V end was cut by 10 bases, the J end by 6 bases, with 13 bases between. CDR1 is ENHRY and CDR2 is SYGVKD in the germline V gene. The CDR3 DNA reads TGTGCCACCGCGGACAGTGGCGAGCAGTACTTC. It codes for CATADSGEQYF.